This T cell receptor beta chain emerged from a study of T cell clusters in autoimmune cytopenias. General study results and limits: TRB repertoire shifts in secondary cytopenia and chronic lymphocytic leukemia mostly reflected lymphoma, not autoimmunity. Clustering suggested that physiological T cell clusters were missing in primary autoimmune cytopenia patients.

This clonotype shows up as medium-sized by frequency. Its antigen remains unknown. TRB amplification used roughly 250 ng of peripheral blood genomic DNA. TRB rearrangements were amplified by touch-down multiplex PCR with mixed TRB-A/B primers. TCRdb reprocessed the multiplex PCR reads, keeping one entry per CDR3 protein, no DNA. The sample table includes some 8,100 distinct CDR3 sequences. CDR1 and CDR2 (germline): ENHRY, SYGVKD. CDR3 length equals 13 residues. The chain joins TRBV10-3 to TRBJ1-2; the TCRdb call, TRBD1, lacks DNA for checking. The source material was peripheral blood. The TCR sequence derives from a human donor with an autoimmune cytopenia or autoimmune hepatitis (not recorded which). The CDR3 protein is CAITADRGRGYTF.